This passage covers 2 T cell receptor beta chains from one sample sequenced in a study of cytomegalovirus exposure and HLA in healthy donors. It was with 60 Vbeta and 13 Jbeta primers that the PCR ran. The data were produced by immunoSEQ multiplex PCR, yet TCRdb's version contains in-frame clones alone and is incomplete. The sample consists of some 100,000 clones, 70% to 80% of them appearing once. The sequenced material came from PBMCs. These receptors were taken from a male donor in good health and CMV-seropositive.

This chain uses TRBV7-9 with TRBJ1-4, with 9 nucleotides matching TRBD1. CDR1 SEHNR and CDR2 FQNEAQ come from the germline V gene (reference sequence). V lost 4 bases and J lost 8; bases outside the gene matches: 11. This CDR3 contains 16 residues. The CDR3 sequence is CASSYRLDRGREKLFF. As DNA, the CDR3 is TGTGCCAGCAGCTACAGGTTGGACAGGGGAAGGGAAAAACTGTTTTTT.

The chain combines TRBV9 with TRBJ1-1; no clear D gene. V was trimmed by 3 bases and J by 0 bases, leaving 9 bases between them. The germline CDR1 and CDR2 sequences are SGDLS and YYNGEE. The CDR3 totals 14 residues. DNA of the CDR3: TGTGCCAGCAGCGCGGCGGTGTTGAACACTGAAGCTTTCTTT. Translating gives CASSAAVLNTEAFF.